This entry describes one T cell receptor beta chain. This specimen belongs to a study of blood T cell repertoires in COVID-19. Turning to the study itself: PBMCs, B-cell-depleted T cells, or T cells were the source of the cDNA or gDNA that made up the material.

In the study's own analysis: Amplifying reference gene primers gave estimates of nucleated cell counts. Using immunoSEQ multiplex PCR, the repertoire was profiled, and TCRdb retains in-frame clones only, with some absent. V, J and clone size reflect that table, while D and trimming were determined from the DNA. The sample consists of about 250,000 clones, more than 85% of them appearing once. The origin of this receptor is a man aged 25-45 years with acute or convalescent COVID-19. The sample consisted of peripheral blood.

Here the CDR3 DNA reads TGTGCCAGCAGCCCTTCCCGGGGATTGAGCACAGATACGCAGTATTTT. This codes for CASSPSRGLSTDTQYF. The gene calls are TRBV6-2 or TRBV6-3 and TRBJ2-3; D possibly corresponds to TRBD2 (5 bases). Trimming left V 6 bases short and J 0 bases short, with 16 bases between. CDR1 MNHEY and CDR2 SVGEGT come from the germline V gene. The CDR3 sequence is 16 residues long.